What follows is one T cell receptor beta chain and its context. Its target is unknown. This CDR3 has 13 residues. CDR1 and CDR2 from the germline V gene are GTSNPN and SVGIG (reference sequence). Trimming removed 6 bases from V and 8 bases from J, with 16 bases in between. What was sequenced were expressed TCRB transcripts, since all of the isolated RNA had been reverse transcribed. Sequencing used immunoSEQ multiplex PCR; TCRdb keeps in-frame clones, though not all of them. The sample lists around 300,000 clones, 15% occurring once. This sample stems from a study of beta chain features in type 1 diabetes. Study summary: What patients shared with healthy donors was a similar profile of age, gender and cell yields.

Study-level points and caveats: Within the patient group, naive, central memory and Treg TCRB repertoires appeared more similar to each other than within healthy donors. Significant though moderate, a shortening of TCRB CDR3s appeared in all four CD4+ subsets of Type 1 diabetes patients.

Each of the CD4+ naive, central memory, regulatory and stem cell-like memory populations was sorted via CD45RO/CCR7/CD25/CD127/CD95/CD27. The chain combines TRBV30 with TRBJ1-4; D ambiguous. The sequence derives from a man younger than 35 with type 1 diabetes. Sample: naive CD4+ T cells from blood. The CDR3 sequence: CACRREGKEKLFF. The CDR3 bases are TGTGCCTGTAGGAGGGAAGGAAAGGAAAAACTGTTTTTT.